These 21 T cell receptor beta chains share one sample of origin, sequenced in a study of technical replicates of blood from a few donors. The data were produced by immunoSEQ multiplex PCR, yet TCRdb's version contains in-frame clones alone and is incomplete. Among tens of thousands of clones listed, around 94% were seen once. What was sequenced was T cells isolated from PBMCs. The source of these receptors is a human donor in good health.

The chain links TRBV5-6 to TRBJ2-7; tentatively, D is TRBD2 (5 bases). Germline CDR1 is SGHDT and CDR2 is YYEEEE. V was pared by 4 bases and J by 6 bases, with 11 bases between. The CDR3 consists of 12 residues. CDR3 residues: CASSTYRGEQYF. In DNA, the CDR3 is TGTGCCAGCAGCACCTACCGGGGCGAGCAGTACTTC.

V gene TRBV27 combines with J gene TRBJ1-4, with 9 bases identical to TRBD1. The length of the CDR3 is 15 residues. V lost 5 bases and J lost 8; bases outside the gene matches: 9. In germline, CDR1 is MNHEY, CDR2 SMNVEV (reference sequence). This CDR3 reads CASSLWTGEEEKLFF. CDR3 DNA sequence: TGTGCCAGCAGTCTATGGACAGGGGAAGAGGAAAAACTGTTTTTT.

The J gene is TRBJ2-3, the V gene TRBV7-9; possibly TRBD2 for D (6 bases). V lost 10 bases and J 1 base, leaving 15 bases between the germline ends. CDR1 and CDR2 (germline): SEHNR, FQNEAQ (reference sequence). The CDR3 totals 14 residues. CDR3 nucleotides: TGTGCCATCGCTCGGACTATACGCACAGATACGCAGTATTTT. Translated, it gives CAIARTIRTDTQYF.

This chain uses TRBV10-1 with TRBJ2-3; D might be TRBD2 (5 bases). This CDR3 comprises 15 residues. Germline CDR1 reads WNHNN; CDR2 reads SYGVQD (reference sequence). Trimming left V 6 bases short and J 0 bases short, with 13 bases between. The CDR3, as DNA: TGCGCCAGCAGCCAAGCGGAGAGCAGCACAGATACGCAGTATTTT. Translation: CASSQAESSTDTQYF.

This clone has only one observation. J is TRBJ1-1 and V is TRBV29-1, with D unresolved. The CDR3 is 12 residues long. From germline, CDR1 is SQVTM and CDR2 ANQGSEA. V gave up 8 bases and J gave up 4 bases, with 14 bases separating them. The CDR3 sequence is CSFREGGTEAFF. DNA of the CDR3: TGCAGCTTTAGGGAGGGCGGCACTGAAGCTTTCTTT.

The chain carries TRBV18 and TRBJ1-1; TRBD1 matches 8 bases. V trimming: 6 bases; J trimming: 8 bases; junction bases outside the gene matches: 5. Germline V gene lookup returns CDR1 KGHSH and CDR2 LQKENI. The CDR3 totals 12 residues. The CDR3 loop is CASSPQGAEAFF. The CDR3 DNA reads TGTGCCAGCTCGCCGCAGGGGGCCGAAGCTTTCTTT.

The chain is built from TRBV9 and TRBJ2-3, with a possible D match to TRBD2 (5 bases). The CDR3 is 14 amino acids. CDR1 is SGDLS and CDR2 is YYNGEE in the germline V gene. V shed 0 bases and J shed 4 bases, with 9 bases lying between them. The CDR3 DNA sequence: TGTGCCAGCAGCGTAGTGGCGGGTCCAGATACGCAGTATTTT. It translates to CASSVVAGPDTQYF.

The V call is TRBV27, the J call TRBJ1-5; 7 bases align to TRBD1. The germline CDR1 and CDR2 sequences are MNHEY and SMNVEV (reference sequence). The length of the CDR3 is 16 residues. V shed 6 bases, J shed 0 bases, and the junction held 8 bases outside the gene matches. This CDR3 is CASSKQGIYSNQPQHF. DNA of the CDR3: TGTGCCAGCAGCAAACAGGGGATCTATAGCAATCAGCCCCAGCATTTT.

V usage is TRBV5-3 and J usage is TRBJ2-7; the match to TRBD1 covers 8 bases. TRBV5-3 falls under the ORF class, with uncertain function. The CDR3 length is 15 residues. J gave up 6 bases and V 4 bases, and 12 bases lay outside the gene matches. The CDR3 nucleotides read TGTGCCAGAAGCCCTGACAGGGGTCGTCTCGGCGAGCAGTACTTC. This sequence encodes CARSPDRGRLGEQYF.

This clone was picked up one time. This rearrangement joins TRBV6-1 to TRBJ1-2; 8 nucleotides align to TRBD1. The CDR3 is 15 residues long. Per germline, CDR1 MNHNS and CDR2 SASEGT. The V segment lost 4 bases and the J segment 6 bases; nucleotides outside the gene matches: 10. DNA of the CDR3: TGTGCCAGCAGTGGCGCCGGGACAGGTCTAAATGGCTACACCTTC. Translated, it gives CASSGAGTGLNGYTF.

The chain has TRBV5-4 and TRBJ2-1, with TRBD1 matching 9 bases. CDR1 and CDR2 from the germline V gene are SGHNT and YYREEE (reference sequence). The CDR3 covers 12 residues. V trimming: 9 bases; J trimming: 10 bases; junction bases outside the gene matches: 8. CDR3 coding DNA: TGTGCCACCGGGACAGGGACAGGGGAGCAGTTCTTC. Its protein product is CATGTGTGEQFF. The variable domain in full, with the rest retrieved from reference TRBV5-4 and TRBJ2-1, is ETGVTQSPTHLIKTRGQQVTLRCSSQSGHNTVSWYQQALGQGPQFIFQYYREEENGRGNFPPRFSGLQFPNYSSELNVNALELDDSALYLCATGTGTGEQFFGPGTRLTVL.

The CDR3 is CAISGTSGTNTGELFF. The CDR3 DNA reads as TGTGCCATCAGCGGGACTAGCGGGACGAACACCGGGGAGCTGTTTTTT. The chain recombines TRBV10-3 with TRBJ2-2; 13 positions agree with TRBD2. The V gene's germline CDR1 is ENHRY and CDR2 SYGVKD. The V and J ends lost 6 bases and 0 bases, in that order; junction bases with no gene match: 1. The CDR3 runs to 16 residues.

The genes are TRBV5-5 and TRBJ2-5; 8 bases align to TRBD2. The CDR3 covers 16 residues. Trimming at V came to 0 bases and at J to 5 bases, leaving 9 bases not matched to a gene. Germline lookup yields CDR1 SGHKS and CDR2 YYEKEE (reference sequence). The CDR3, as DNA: TGTGCCAGCAGCTTGGTCGGAGCGGGGGATGGGGAGACCCAGTACTTC. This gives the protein CASSLVGAGDGETQYF.

The CDR3 protein is CASSHDRKSTNEKLFF. CDR3 sequence (DNA): TGTGCCAGCAGCCACGACAGGAAGTCAACTAATGAAAAACTGTTTTTT. The chain combines TRBV7-8 with TRBJ1-4; possible D gene TRBD1, 6 bases. Trimming stripped 5 bases from V and 0 bases from J, with 13 bases between. CDR1 is SGHVS, CDR2 FQNEAQ, per germline. This CDR3 has 16 amino acids.

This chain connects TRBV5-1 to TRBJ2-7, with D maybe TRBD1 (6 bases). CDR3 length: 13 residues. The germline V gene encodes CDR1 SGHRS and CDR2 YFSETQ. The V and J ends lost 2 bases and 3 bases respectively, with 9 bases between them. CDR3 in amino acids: CASSLGTNYEQYF. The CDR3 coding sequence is TGCGCCAGCAGCTTAGGGACAAACTACGAGCAGTACTTC.

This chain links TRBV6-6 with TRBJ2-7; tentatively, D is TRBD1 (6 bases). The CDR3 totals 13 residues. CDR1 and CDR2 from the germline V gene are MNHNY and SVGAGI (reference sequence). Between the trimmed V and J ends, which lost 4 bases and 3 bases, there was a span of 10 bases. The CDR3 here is CASSWQGFYEQYF. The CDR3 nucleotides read TGTGCCAGCAGTTGGCAGGGGTTCTACGAGCAGTACTTC.

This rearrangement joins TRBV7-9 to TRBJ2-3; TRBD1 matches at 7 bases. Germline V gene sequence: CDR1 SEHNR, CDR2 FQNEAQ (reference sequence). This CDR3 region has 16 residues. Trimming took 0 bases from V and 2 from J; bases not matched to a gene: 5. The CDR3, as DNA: TGTGCCAGCAGCTTAGCTTCCGGACAGGACACAGATACGCAGTATTTT. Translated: CASSLASGQDTDTQYF.

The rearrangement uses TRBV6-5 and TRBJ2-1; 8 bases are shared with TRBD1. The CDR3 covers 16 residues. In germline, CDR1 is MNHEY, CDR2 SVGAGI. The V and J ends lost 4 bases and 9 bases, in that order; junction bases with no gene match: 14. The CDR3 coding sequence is TGTGCCAGCAGTTCTATGGGGCAGGGGGCTGGTAGTGAGCAGTTCTTC. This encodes CASSSMGQGAGSEQFF.

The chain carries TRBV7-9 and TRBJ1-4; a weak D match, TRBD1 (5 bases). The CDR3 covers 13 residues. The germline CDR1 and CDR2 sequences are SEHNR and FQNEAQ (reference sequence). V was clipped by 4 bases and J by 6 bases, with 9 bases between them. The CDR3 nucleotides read TGTGCCAGCAGCTCAGGGCGAGATGAAAAACTGTTTTTT. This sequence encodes CASSSGRDEKLFF.

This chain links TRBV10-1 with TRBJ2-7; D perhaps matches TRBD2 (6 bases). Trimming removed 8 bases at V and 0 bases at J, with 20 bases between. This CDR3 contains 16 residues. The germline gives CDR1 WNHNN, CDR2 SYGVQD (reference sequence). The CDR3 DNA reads TGCGCCAGCTCCGGGGGAGGTCCGTTTAGCTCCTACGAGCAGTACTTC. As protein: CASSGGGPFSSYEQYF.

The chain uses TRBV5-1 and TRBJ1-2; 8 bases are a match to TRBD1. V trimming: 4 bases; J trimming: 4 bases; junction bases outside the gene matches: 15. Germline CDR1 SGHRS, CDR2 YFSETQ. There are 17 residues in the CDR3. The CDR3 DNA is TGCGCCAGCAGCCAAGGACAGGGAAGGCCCGGCGGCTATGGCTACACCTTC. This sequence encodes CASSQGQGRPGGYGYTF.